This T cell receptor beta chain was observed in a study of blood T cells in healthy people across ages. The CDR3 is 16 amino acids. CDR1 is ENHRY, CDR2 SYGVKD, per germline. V was shortened by 5 bases and J by 0 bases, with 14 bases between the two germline ends. This clonotype was detected only a few times. A sample-barcoded 5' primer and a J-beta primer mix were used in a second PCR of roughly 6 to 11 cycles. TCRdb reprocessed the 5' RACE reads via MiXCR and lists one record per CDR3 protein. The data contain around 1,100,000 distinct CDR3 sequences, about two fifths of them singletons. The source of this sequence is a man aged 18-30 years in good health. The genes are TRBV10-3 and TRBJ2-1; D is possibly TRBD1 (6 bases). The sequenced material came from blood. CDR3 region: CAISSLRGNSYNEQFF. CDR3 in DNA: TGTGCCATCAGTTCGCTCAGGGGAAACTCCTACAATGAGCAGTTCTTC.